A single sample gave rise to the 18 T cell receptor beta chains below, sequenced in a study of cytomegalovirus exposure and HLA in healthy donors. This PCR relied on a set of 60 Vbeta primers and 13 Jbeta primers. Profiled with immunoSEQ multiplex PCR; TCRdb holds only in-frame clones, not every one. The sample lists hundreds of thousands of clones, 75% to 90% occurring once. The sample consisted of PBMCs. These receptors were obtained from a boy under 10 years old in good health and CMV-seronegative.

This clone was recorded once. One end of the junction does not line up with germline, which may come from a read error. The gene calls are TRBV7-7 and TRBJ2-7, with D possibly matching TRBD2 (6 bases). The germline V gene has CDR1 SSHAT and CDR2 FNYEAQ (reference sequence). This CDR3 has 13 amino acids. CDR3 protein: CASSLRLEGEQYF. The CDR3 DNA sequence: TGTGCTAGCAGCTTGAGACTAGAAGGCGAGCAGTACTTC.

The V and J genes are TRBV10-1 and TRBJ2-5; 7 bases align to TRBD2. In germline, CDR1 is WNHNN, CDR2 SYGVQD (reference sequence). This CDR3 has 15 amino acids. V lost 2 bases, J lost 5 bases, and 8 bases stayed unmatched. CDR3 sequence reads: CASSETGGGRETQYF. In DNA form, the CDR3 reads TGCGCCAGCAGTGAGACCGGCGGGGGTCGGGAGACCCAGTACTTC.

A few counts support this clone. The chain combines TRBV29-1 with TRBJ2-7; no clear D gene. Trimming shortened V by 5 bases and J by 3 bases, and 20 bases separated the two germline ends. The germline CDR1 and CDR2 sequences are SQVTM and ANQGSEA. The CDR3 spans 15 residues. This CDR3 is CSVLTLISNYYEQYF. The CDR3, as DNA: TGCAGCGTTCTGACTCTCATCTCTAACTACTACGAGCAGTACTTC.

The chain links TRBV7-9 to TRBJ2-7, with 10 bases lining up with TRBD2. The CDR3 has 18 amino acids. Germline lookup yields CDR1 SEHNR and CDR2 FQNEAQ (reference sequence). The V gene end was trimmed by 3 bases and the J gene end by 2 bases; junction bases not matched to a gene: 13. This chain's CDR3 is CASSFVLAGPVEPYEQYF. The CDR3 DNA reads TGTGCCAGCAGCTTTGTACTAGCGGGACCGGTGGAGCCCTACGAGCAGTACTTC.

The CDR3, as DNA: TGTGCTAGTGGTTTGAGGACAGGGGCGGATGAGCAGTTCTTC. Translation gives CASGLRTGADEQFF. The V and J genes are TRBV12-5 and TRBJ2-1; 9 nucleotides align to TRBD1. With V trimmed by 2 bases and J by 8 bases, 4 bases remained unmatched. Per germline, CDR1 LGHNT and CDR2 FRNRAP. The CDR3 is 14 residues long.

The chain carries TRBV13 and TRBJ2-2; D may be TRBD1 (6 bases). The CDR3 is 16 amino acids. V lost 4 bases to trimming and J lost 3 bases, with 15 bases between them. Germline lookup yields CDR1 PRHDT and CDR2 FYEKMQ (reference sequence). In nucleotides, the CDR3 is TGTGCCAGCAGCTACCAGGGGAAATGGGACACCGGGGAGCTGTTTTTT. Its protein product is CASSYQGKWDTGELFF.

This chain connects TRBV19 to TRBJ1-2; 7 bases agree with TRBD1. The J segment lost 1 base and the V segment lost 8 bases, leaving 4 bases of the junction unmatched. This CDR3 spans 13 amino acids. Per germline, CDR1 LNHDA and CDR2 SQIVND (reference sequence). CDR3 sequence: CASCTGDNYGYTF. For the CDR3, the DNA is TGTGCCAGTTGTACAGGGGATAACTATGGCTACACCTTC.

This clone was recorded once. The chain recombines TRBV6-5 with TRBJ1-5, with D possibly matching TRBD1 (5 bases). Trimming took off 7 bases at V and 0 bases at J, with 13 bases between the two ends. This CDR3 comprises 15 residues. Per the germline V gene, CDR1 is MNHEY and CDR2 is SVGAGI. CDR3 region: CASINGHYSNQPQHF. The CDR3 DNA sequence: TGTGCCAGCATTAATGGACACTATAGCAATCAGCCCCAGCATTTT.

Comments on this clone: An end of the junction differs from the germline gene, which may be a read error. The chain recombines TRBV25-1 with TRBJ1-2, with TRBD1 matching 7 bases. The CDR3 has 12 amino acids. CDR1 and CDR2 (germline): MGHDK, SYGVNS. In DNA, the CDR3 is TGTGCCTGCAGTGACAGGGTCTATGGCTACACCTTC. Its translation is CACSDRVYGYTF.

The gene calls are TRBV4-1 and TRBJ2-7; 14 positions agree with TRBD2. The length of the CDR3 is 17 residues. CDR1 is MGHRA and CDR2 is YSYEKL in the germline V gene. V was pared by 3 bases and J by 3 bases, with 7 bases of the junction left unmatched. CDR3 in amino acids: CASSQGLAGAGYYEQYF. The CDR3 coding sequence is TGCGCCAGCAGCCAGGGACTAGCGGGGGCCGGATACTACGAGCAGTACTTC.

The chain is built from TRBV4-2 and TRBJ1-2; a weak D match, TRBD1 (6 bases). Germline CDR1 is LGHNA and CDR2 is YNFKEQ. There are 15 residues in the CDR3. Between the trimmed V and J ends, which lost 0 bases and 4 bases, there was a span of 12 bases. The CDR3 bases are TGTGCCAGCAGCCAAGACGGGGGGCTAGCCTATGGCTACACCTTC. Translated: CASSQDGGLAYGYTF.

CDR3 coding DNA: TGTGCCAGTAGTGCAACCCGACAGGGCCCAAGCTCCTACAATGAGCAGTTCTTC. Its translation is CASSATRQGPSSYNEQFF. The V call is TRBV19, the J call TRBJ2-1; 7 nucleotides align to TRBD1. The CDR3 contains 18 residues. Germline V gene data show CDR1 as LNHDA and CDR2 as SQIVND (reference sequence). The ends lost 5 bases at V and 0 bases at J; junction bases unmatched: 13.

V usage is TRBV11-3 and J usage is TRBJ2-7; D might be TRBD1 (6 bases). With 0 bases removed from V and 6 bases from J, the gap between germline ends came to 15 bases. The CDR3 is 15 amino acids. Germline assignment: CDR1 SGHNT and CDR2 YENEEA. CDR3 in amino acids: CASSLEGTLTSEQYF. In nucleotides, the CDR3 is TGTGCCAGCAGCTTAGAAGGGACACTTACTTCCGAGCAGTACTTC.

This chain links TRBV13 with TRBJ2-3; 13 nucleotides agree with TRBD2. This CDR3 has 19 residues. The ends lost 0 bases at V and 3 bases at J; junction bases unmatched: 9. Germline CDR1 PRHDT, CDR2 FYEKMQ (reference sequence). The DNA for the CDR3 is TGTGCCAGCAGCTTAGGCCGTGGACTAGCGGGAGACAAGACAGATACGCAGTATTTT. Translated: CASSLGRGLAGDKTDTQYF.

The CDR3 DNA reads TGCGCCAGCACCGATATTACTAGCGGGAGAACAGGGGCCAACGTCCTGACTTTC. It codes for CASTDITSGRTGANVLTF. The chain joins TRBV5-1 to TRBJ2-6; TRBD2 matches at 11 bases. The CDR3 runs 18 residues. The germline CDR1 and CDR2 sequences are SGHRS and YFSETQ. V gave up 6 bases and J gave up 4 bases; unmatched junction bases: 12.

The chain combines TRBV27 with TRBJ2-3, with 11 positions matching TRBD2. V was clipped by 2 bases and J by 6 bases; unmatched bases: 4. Germline values: CDR1 MNHEY, CDR2 SMNVEV (reference sequence). This CDR3 contains 15 residues. In DNA form, the CDR3 reads TGTGCCAGCAGTTTAATGGTAGCGGGAGGGGATACGCAGTATTTT. As protein: CASSLMVAGGDTQYF.

In this sample, this clone turned up a few times. CDR3 coding DNA: TGTGCCAGCGCACAAGACGCGGGAGAGACCCAGTACTTC. Encoded protein: CASAQDAGETQYF. The chain is built from TRBV6-4 and TRBJ2-5, with D perhaps matching TRBD2 (5 bases). Trimming removed 8 bases from V and 4 bases from J, with 14 bases in between. Germline loops: CDR1 MRHNA, CDR2 SNTAGT. This CDR3 spans 13 amino acids.

The V and J genes are TRBV4-1 and TRBJ1-1, with 7 bases fitting TRBD1. The CDR3 covers 15 residues. Unmatched junction bases numbered 10, after V lost 2 bases and J lost 7 bases. Germline loops: CDR1 MGHRA, CDR2 YSYEKL. In DNA, the CDR3 is TGCGCCAGCAGCCAACCAATGAGGGGGCGGAGTGAAGCTTTCTTT. Translating gives CASSQPMRGRSEAFF.